Listed here are 21 T cell receptor beta chains from one sample, sequenced in a study of blood T cells in healthy people across ages. PCR was performed a second time for roughly 7 to 11 cycles using a sample-barcoded 5' primer and a J-beta primer mix. TCRdb redid the calling of the 5' RACE reads with MiXCR, one entry per CDR3 protein. The table lists about a million distinct CDR3 sequences, roughly half of them singletons. Sequenced material: blood. These receptors originate from a woman aged 55-75 years in good health.

Regarding this clonotype: The junction does not match germline at one end; this may be a read error. This chain links TRBV28 with TRBJ2-3; unclear D gene. The CDR3 loop spans 13 amino acids. CDR1 and CDR2 (germline): MDHEN, SYDVKM. The CDR3: CAGSPPSTDTQYF. In DNA, the CDR3 is TGTGCCGGCAGTCCCCCTTCCACAGATACGCAGTATTTT.

The J gene is TRBJ2-1, the V gene TRBV5-6, with D possibly called TRBD1 or TRBD2 (5 bases each). The CDR3 is made up of 15 amino acids. V was shortened by 0 bases and J by 7 bases, with 14 bases between the two germline ends. The germline V gene encodes CDR1 SGHDT and CDR2 YYEEEE. CDR3 nucleotides: TGTGCCAGCAGCTTGGGAGGGTGGGACCTAAATGAGCAGTTCTTC. Its protein product is CASSLGGWDLNEQFF.

The chain combines TRBV10-3 with TRBJ2-5, with 8 bases matching TRBD2. Germline trimming cut 2 bases from V and 4 bases from J; bases unmatched to any gene: 6. Germline V gene lookup returns CDR1 ENHRY and CDR2 SYGVKD. The CDR3 runs to 15 residues. This chain's CDR3 is CAISEGSGAGETQYF. For the CDR3, the DNA is TGTGCCATCAGTGAGGGTAGCGGGGCAGGAGAGACCCAGTACTTC.

The rearrangement uses TRBV7-2 and TRBJ2-1, with 7 positions matching TRBD2. Germline CDR1 reads SGHTA; CDR2 reads FQGNSA. V was pared by 1 base and J by 8 bases, with 8 bases of the junction left unmatched. CDR3 length: 15 amino acids. The CDR3 loop is CASSLGTRLSDEQFF. CDR3 bases: TGTGCCAGCAGCTTAGGGACTAGACTTAGCGATGAGCAGTTCTTC.

This sequence joins TRBV6-6 and TRBJ2-5; D is perhaps TRBD2 (5 bases). The CDR3 extends over 16 amino acids. From germline, CDR1 is MNHNY and CDR2 SVGAGI (reference sequence). The V and J ends lost 6 bases and 0 bases respectively, with 17 bases between them. The DNA of the CDR3 is TGTGCCAGCAGACAGAGCGGAACGGGCTACCAAGAGACCCAGTACTTC. This codes for CASRQSGTGYQETQYF.

The chain is built from TRBV2 and TRBJ2-5, with 7 bases matching TRBD1. The V gene end was trimmed by 7 bases and the J gene end by 5 bases; junction bases not matched to a gene: 10. This CDR3 comprises 14 residues. Germline CDR1 and CDR2: SNHLY and FYNNEI. DNA of the CDR3: TGTGCCAGCACCCGGGACAGCGGTAGGGAGACCCAGTACTTC. Translated: CASTRDSGRETQYF.

This clonotype was counted between two and nine times. The J gene is TRBJ2-7, the V gene TRBV12-3 or TRBV12-4, with 10 bases matching TRBD1. The CDR3 runs 14 residues. The V segment lost 5 bases and the J segment 4 bases; nucleotides outside the gene matches: 5. The CDR3 region is CASSRDRGTYEQYF. The CDR3 nucleotides are TGTGCCAGCAGTCGGGACAGGGGTACTTACGAGCAGTACTTC.

The genes are TRBV7-2 and TRBJ1-5; D possibly corresponds to TRBD1 (6 bases). This CDR3 is 14 amino acids long. Germline CDR1 reads SGHTA; CDR2 reads FQGNSA. Trimming stripped 4 bases from V and 3 bases from J, with 10 bases between. For the CDR3, the DNA is TGTGCCAGCAGCTCGGACAGCCACAATCAGCCCCAGCATTTT. It is translated as CASSSDSHNQPQHF.

The chain recombines TRBV27 with TRBJ2-3; tentatively, D is TRBD2 (6 bases). Germline V gene data show CDR1 as MNHEY and CDR2 as SMNVEV (reference sequence). The CDR3 extends over 15 amino acids. Deletions cut 4 bases from V and 1 base from J, with 12 bases between. The CDR3 region is CASSSLAWGTDTQYF. The DNA for the CDR3 is TGTGCCAGCAGTTCCCTAGCGTGGGGCACAGATACGCAGTATTTT.

The genes are TRBV20-1 and TRBJ2-7; TRBD2 agrees at 10 bases. CDR3 size: 13 residues. The V gene's germline CDR1 is DFQATT and CDR2 SNEGSKA (reference sequence). V was pared by 5 bases and J by 7 bases, with 8 bases of the junction left unmatched. CDR3 in amino acids: CSAGTSAPTEQYF. In DNA, the CDR3 is TGCAGTGCTGGGACTAGCGCTCCCACGGAGCAGTACTTC.

The chain has TRBV20-1 and TRBJ2-7, with a weak D call TRBD2 (5 bases). The CDR3 loop spans 16 amino acids. V was shortened by 5 bases and J by 2 bases, with 22 bases between the two germline ends. Germline V lookup: CDR1 DFQATT, CDR2 SNEGSKA (reference sequence). In DNA form, the CDR3 reads TGCAGTGCTCTAGCCAAGGCCCCATTTTCGGCCTACGAGCAGTACTTC. This gives the protein CSALAKAPFSAYEQYF.

The V gene is TRBV14, the J gene TRBJ2-7; the match to TRBD1 covers 8 bases. The CDR3 is 15 amino acids. J was trimmed by 3 bases and V by 3 bases; bases with no gene match: 7. The germline gives CDR1 SGHDN, CDR2 FVKESK. The CDR3: CASSQETGVFYEQYF. The DNA for the CDR3 is TGTGCCAGCAGCCAGGAGACAGGGGTTTTCTACGAGCAGTACTTC.

This clonotype was detected only a few times. The CDR3 bases are TGTGCCAGCAGCCTAACAGGGGATAATTCACCCCTCCACTTT. Amino acid sequence: CASSLTGDNSPLHF. The genes are TRBV4-2 and TRBJ1-6, with TRBD1 identical over 7 bases. Germline V gene data show CDR1 as LGHNA and CDR2 as YNFKEQ. V lost 4 bases, J lost 5 bases, and 2 bases stayed unmatched. The CDR3 runs to 14 residues.

In this sample, this clonotype turned up a few times. The chain carries TRBV6-6 and TRBJ1-1, with 9 bases matching TRBD1. Trimming cost V 2 bases and J 1 base; bases outside gene matches: 5. The germline gives CDR1 MNHNY, CDR2 SVGAGI (reference sequence). The length of the CDR3 is 16 residues. The CDR3 nucleotides are TGTGCCAGCAGTTACCGGGACAGGGAAGGGAACACTGAAGCTTTCTTT. As protein: CASSYRDREGNTEAFF.

The J gene is TRBJ2-7, the V gene TRBV4-1; tentatively, D is TRBD2 (6 bases). The CDR3 sequence is 14 residues long. Trimming took off 4 bases at V and 1 base at J, with 11 bases between the two ends. Per germline, CDR1 MGHRA and CDR2 YSYEKL. The CDR3 spells CASSRRLESYEQYF. The DNA of the CDR3 is TGCGCCAGCAGCCGCCGACTAGAATCCTACGAGCAGTACTTC.

The rearrangement links TRBV10-3 to TRBJ2-3; TRBD2 agrees at 7 bases. The CDR3 loop spans 15 amino acids. The germline V gene encodes CDR1 ENHRY and CDR2 SYGVKD. V shed 6 bases, J shed 0 bases, and the junction held 6 bases outside the gene matches. CDR3 sequence reads: CAIRSRGESTDTQYF. CDR3 nucleotide sequence: TGTGCCATCAGGAGTCGGGGGGAAAGCACAGATACGCAGTATTTT.

This clonotype was observed a handful of times. J is TRBJ2-1 and V is TRBV7-6; D may be TRBD2 (5 bases). Germline-derived CDR1 and CDR2 are SGHVS and FNYEAQ. This CDR3 has 14 residues. Trimming stripped 8 bases from V and 0 bases from J, with 11 bases between. In DNA, the CDR3 is TGTGCCAGCGGGCGAGGAGGCTCCTACAATGAGCAGTTCTTC. Translated: CASGRGGSYNEQFF.

The chain has TRBV28 and TRBJ2-7; TRBD2 matches at 10 bases. There are 16 residues in the CDR3. Germline values: CDR1 MDHEN, CDR2 SYDVKM. Unmatched junction bases numbered 8, after V lost 6 bases and J lost 0 bases. The chain's CDR3 is CASRPPLAGNSYEQYF. The CDR3 DNA reads as TGTGCCAGCAGACCCCCACTAGCGGGGAACTCCTACGAGCAGTACTTC.

This clonotype was observed a handful of times. The chain has TRBV12-3 or TRBV12-4 and TRBJ2-7, with 11 bases aligning to TRBD2. This CDR3 region has 14 residues. After removal of 6 bases from V and 2 bases from J, the junction contained 3 bases not matched to a gene. CDR3 DNA: TGTGCCAGCAGACTAGCGGGGGCGACCTACGAGCAGTACTTC. This codes for CASRLAGATYEQYF.

The chain joins TRBV12-3 or TRBV12-4 to TRBJ2-6; D gene uncertain. Trimming stripped 7 bases from V and 0 bases from J, with 10 bases between. The CDR3 is made up of 15 amino acids. In nucleotides, the CDR3 is TGTGCCAGCAATCGGTATGACTCTGGGGCCAACGTCCTGACTTTC. This translates into CASNRYDSGANVLTF.

The chain employs TRBV7-2 and TRBJ2-5; 12 bases match TRBD2. The length of the CDR3 is 17 residues. Germline assignment: CDR1 SGHTA and CDR2 FQGNSA. With V trimmed by 5 bases and J by 5 bases, 12 bases remained unmatched. CDR3 sequence reads: CASSANPSGRARETQYF. CDR3 DNA sequence: TGTGCCAGCAGCGCAAATCCTAGCGGGAGGGCCCGGGAGACCCAGTACTTC.